Each of the 2 T cell receptor beta chains below was sequenced from the same sample in a study of blood T cells in healthy people across ages. Alongside a J-beta primer mix, a sample-barcoded 5' primer served in a second PCR lasting 7 to 11 cycles. MiXCR, applied by TCRdb to the 5' RACE reads, yields one record per CDR3 protein. The top ten hold around 2.9% of the sample, which has 600,000 to 900,000 distinct CDR3 sequences, 20% to 30% seen once. In addition, the sample was reused for a study of T cells of mothers and their children.

Sequencing was done on a sample of blood. The receptors were sampled from a boy aged 5 to 17 in good health.

This chain connects TRBV28 to TRBJ1-6; D not resolved. The CDR3 runs 11 residues. Trimming removed 6 bases from V and 12 bases from J, with 9 bases in between. Germline loops: CDR1 MDHEN, CDR2 SYDVKM. The CDR3 reads CASRANRPLHF. In DNA, the CDR3 is TGTGCCAGCAGGGCCAATCGACCCCTCCACTTT.

The chain links TRBV7-6 to TRBJ2-4; D not resolved. With 0 bases removed from V and 0 bases from J, the gap between germline ends came to 18 bases. Germline V gene lookup returns CDR1 SGHVS and CDR2 FNYEAQ. This CDR3 comprises 19 residues. For the CDR3, the DNA is TGTGCCAGCAGCTTAGCGGATAAAGTGAAAGCCGAAGCCAAAAACATTCAGTACTTC. This sequence encodes CASSLADKVKAEAKNIQYF. Supplemented by reference TRBV7-6 and TRBJ2-4, the full variable domain reads GAGVSQSPRYKVTKRGQDVALRCDPISGHVSLYWYRQALGQGPEFLTYFNYEAQQDKSGLPNDRFSAERPEGSISTLTIQRTEQRDSAMYRCASSLADKVKAEAKNIQYFGAGTRLSVL.